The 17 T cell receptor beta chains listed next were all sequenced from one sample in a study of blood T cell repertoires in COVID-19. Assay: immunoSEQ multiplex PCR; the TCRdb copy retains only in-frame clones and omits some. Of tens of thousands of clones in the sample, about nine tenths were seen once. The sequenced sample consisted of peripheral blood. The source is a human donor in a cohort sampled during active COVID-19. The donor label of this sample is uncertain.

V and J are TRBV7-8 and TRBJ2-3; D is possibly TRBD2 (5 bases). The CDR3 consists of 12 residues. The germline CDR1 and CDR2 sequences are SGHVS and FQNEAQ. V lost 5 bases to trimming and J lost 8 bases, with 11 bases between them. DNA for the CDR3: TGTGCCAGCAGCCCTCAGGCGGGTACGCAGTATTTT. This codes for CASSPQAGTQYF. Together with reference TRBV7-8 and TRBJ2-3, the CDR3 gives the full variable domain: GAGVSQSPRYKVAKRGQDVALRCDPISGHVSLFWYQQALGQGPEFLTYFQNEAQLDKSGLPSDRFFAERPEGSVSTLKIQRTQQEDSAVYLCASSPQAGTQYFGPGTRLTVL.

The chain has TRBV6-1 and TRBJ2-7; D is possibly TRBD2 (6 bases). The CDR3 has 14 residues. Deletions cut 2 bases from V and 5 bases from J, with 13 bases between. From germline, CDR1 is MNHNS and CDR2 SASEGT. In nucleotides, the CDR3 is TGTGCCAGCAGTGAATGGGACGCGGGAAACGAGCAGTACTTC. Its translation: CASSEWDAGNEQYF.

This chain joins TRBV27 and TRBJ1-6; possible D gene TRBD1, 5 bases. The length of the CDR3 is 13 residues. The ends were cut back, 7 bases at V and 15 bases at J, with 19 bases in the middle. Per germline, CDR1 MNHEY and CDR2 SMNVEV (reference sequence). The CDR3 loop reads CASTVPGGGNLHF. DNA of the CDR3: TGTGCCAGCACCGTCCCCGGGGGGGGTAACCTCCACTTT.

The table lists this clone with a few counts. The CDR3 is CASSSPFSQVGGGANVLTF. The DNA of the CDR3 is TGTGCCAGCAGTTCCCCCTTCAGTCAGGTTGGTGGAGGGGCCAACGTCCTGACTTTC. The genes are TRBV28 and TRBJ2-6; D ambiguous. Trimming removed 4 bases from V and 4 bases from J, with 23 bases in between. The CDR3 totals 19 residues. Germline CDR1 reads MDHEN; CDR2 reads SYDVKM.

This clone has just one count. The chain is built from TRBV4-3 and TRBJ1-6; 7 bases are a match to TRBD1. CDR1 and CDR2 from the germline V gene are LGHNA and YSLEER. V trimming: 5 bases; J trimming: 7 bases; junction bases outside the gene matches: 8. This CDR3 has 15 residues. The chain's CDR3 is CASSTSQGWNSPLHF. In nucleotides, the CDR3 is TGCGCCAGCAGCACCTCACAGGGGTGGAATTCACCCCTCCACTTT.

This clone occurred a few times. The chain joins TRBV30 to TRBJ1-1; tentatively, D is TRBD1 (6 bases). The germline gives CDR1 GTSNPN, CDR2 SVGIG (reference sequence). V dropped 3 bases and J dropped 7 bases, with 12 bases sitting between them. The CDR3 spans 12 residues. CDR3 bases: TGTGCCTGGAGGGGGGACACCAATGAAGCTTTCTTT. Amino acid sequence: CAWRGDTNEAFF. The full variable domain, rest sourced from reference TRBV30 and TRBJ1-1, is SQTIHQWPATLVQPVGSPLSLECTVEGTSNPNLYWYRQAAGRGLQLLFYSVGIGQISSEVPQNLSASRPQDRQFILSSKKLLLSDSGFYLCAWRGDTNEAFFGQGTRLTVV.

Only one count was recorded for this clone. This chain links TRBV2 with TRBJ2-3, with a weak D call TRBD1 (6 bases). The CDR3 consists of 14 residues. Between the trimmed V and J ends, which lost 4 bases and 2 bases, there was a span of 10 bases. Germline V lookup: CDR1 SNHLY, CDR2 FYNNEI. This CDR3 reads CASSVGTTTDTQYF. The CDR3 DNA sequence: TGTGCCAGCAGTGTTGGGACAACCACAGATACGCAGTATTTT.

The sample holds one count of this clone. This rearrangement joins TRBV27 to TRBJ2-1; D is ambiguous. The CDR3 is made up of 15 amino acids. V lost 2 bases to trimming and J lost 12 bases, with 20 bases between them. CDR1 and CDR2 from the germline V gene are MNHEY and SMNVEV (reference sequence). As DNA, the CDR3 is TGTGCCAGCAGTTTAGGAGCAGCGACCCCCGTTAGGCAGTTCTTC. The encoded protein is CASSLGAATPVRQFF.

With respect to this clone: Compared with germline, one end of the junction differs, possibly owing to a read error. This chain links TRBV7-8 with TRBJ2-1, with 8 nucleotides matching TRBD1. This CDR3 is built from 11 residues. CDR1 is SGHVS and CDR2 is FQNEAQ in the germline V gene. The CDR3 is CASSSTGAWVF. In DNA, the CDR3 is TGTGCCAGCAGCTCGACAGGGGCCTGGGTCTTC.

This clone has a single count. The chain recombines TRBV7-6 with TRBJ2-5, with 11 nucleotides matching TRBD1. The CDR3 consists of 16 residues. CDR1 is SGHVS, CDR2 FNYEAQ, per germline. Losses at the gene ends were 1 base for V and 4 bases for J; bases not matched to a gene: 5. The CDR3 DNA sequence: TGTGCCAGCAGCTTAGGGGACAGGGGGGGCGTAGAGACCCAGTACTTC. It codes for CASSLGDRGGVETQYF.

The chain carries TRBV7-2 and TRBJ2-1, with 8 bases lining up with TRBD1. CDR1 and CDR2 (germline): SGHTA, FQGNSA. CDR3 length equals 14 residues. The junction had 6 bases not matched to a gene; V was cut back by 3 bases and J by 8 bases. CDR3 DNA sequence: TGTGCCAGCAGCTTCACTTACAGGGGGGATGAGCAGTTCTTC. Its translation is CASSFTYRGDEQFF.

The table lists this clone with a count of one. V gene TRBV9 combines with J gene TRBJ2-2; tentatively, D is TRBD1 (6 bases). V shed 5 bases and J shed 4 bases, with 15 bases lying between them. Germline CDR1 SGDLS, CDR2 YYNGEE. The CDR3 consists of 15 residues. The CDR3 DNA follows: TGTGCCAGCAGTCTCCAGGGGTATGGCACCGGGGAGCTGTTTTTT. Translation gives CASSLQGYGTGELFF.

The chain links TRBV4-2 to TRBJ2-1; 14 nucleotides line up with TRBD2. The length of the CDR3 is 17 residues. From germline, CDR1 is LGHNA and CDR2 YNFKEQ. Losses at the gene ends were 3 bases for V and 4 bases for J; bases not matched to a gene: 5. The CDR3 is CASSQTSGGALYNEQFF. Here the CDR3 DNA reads TGTGCCAGCAGCCAGACTAGCGGGGGGGCTCTTTACAATGAGCAGTTCTTC.

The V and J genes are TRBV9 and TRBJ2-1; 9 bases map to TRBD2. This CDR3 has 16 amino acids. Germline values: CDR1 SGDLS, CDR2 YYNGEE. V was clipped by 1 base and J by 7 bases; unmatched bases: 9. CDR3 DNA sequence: TGTGCCAGCAGCGTAAAGGCGGGGGGGCTTTGGAATGAGCAGTTCTTC. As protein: CASSVKAGGLWNEQFF.

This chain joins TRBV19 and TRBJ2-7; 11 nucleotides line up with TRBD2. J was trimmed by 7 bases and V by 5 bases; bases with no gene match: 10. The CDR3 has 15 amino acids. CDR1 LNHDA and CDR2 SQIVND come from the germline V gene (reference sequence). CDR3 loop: CASSSIAGGHGEQYF. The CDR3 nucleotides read TGTGCCAGTAGTTCCATAGCGGGGGGGCATGGTGAGCAGTACTTC.

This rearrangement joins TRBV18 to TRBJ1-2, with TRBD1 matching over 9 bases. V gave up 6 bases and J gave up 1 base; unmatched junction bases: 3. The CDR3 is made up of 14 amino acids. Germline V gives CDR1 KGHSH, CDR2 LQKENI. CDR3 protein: CASSLDRGNYGYTF. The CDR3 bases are TGTGCCAGCTCTCTGGACAGGGGTAACTATGGCTACACCTTC.

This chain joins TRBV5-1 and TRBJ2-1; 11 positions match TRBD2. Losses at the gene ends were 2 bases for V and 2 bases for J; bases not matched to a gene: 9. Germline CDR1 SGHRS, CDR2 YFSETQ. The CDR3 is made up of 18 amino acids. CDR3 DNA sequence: TGCGCCAGCAGCTTTGGGAGCGCGACTAGCGGGGCCTACAATGAGCAGTTCTTC. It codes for CASSFGSATSGAYNEQFF.